This T cell receptor (beta chain) appears in the sequencing data of a study of blood T cell repertoires in COVID-19. CDR3 length: 13 amino acids. Data came from immunoSEQ multiplex PCR; TCRdb stores just in-frame clones and leaves some out. The data hold approximately 320,000 clones, with roughly 90% observed a single time. This chain joins TRBV21-1 and TRBJ2-3; the table assigns TRBD2, which was not confirmed against the DNA. TRBV21-1 is assigned pseudogene status. This sequence originates from a man between 60 and 75 years old who had recovered from COVID-19. The sequencing sample was made of PBMCs or T cells enriched from blood (not recorded which). The CDR3 DNA sequence: TGTGCCAGCAGGGCGGGGGGGCCAAATACGCAGTATTTT. It codes for CASRAGGPNTQYF.